The 15 T cell receptor beta chains in this list originate from one sample, sequenced in a study of blood T cells in healthy people across ages. A second PCR of roughly 7 to 11 cycles used a sample-barcoded 5' primer and a J-beta primer mix. TCRdb re-analysed the 5' RACE reads in MiXCR, keeping a single row per CDR3 protein. This sample has about 1,600,000 distinct CDR3 sequences, with 40% to 50% found just once. Sequencing was done on a sample of blood. The source is a woman in her late teens or twenties in good health.

This chain connects TRBV28 to TRBJ2-4, with a possible D match to TRBD2 (5 bases). The J call is doubtful: the DNA matches TRBJ2-7 better. Germline CDR1 reads MDHEN; CDR2 reads SYDVKM. This CDR3 has 16 amino acids. CDR3 loop: CASSSRTGFASYEQYF. The CDR3 coding sequence is TGTGCCAGCAGTTCCCGAACGGGATTCGCCTCCTACGAGCAGTACTTC.

As regards this clonotype: Its ends do not fully match the called genes, so a read error is possible. This chain joins TRBV6-5 and TRBJ1-2; a possible D gene is TRBD1 (6 bases). The CDR3 consists of 17 residues. Germline V lookup: CDR1 MNHEY, CDR2 SVGAGI. The CDR3 DNA is TGTGCCAGCAGTTACGTCGAGGCGAGGGGGAAGAACTATGGCTACATCTTC. Translated, it gives CASSYVEARGKNYGYIF.

This clonotype was recorded once. This CDR3 reads CASCPGTLQETQYF. The CDR3 DNA sequence: TGTGCCAGCTGCCCCGGGACCCTACAAGAGACCCAGTACTTC. The gene calls are TRBV5-6 and TRBJ2-5; either TRBD1 or TRBD2 may fit D (5 bases each). Germline CDR1 is SGHDT and CDR2 is YYEEEE. The V end was cut by 7 bases, the J end by 2 bases, with 15 bases between. CDR3 length equals 14 residues.

J is TRBJ1-5 and V is TRBV12-3 or TRBV12-4; TRBD1 aligns across 11 bases. This CDR3 is 16 amino acids long. The V segment lost 6 bases and the J segment 4 bases; nucleotides outside the gene matches: 8. The CDR3 here is CASRNRGTGGNQPQHF. The CDR3 DNA sequence: TGTGCCAGCAGGAACCGAGGGACAGGGGGGAATCAGCCCCAGCATTTT.

CDR3: CASSLDGQALSSYNEQYF. DNA of the CDR3: TGCGCCAGCAGCTTGGATGGGCAGGCTCTGAGCTCCTACAATGAGCAGTACTTC. The V call is TRBV5-1, the J call TRBJ2-1, with no clear D. The J call is doubtful: the DNA matches TRBJ2-7 better. The CDR3 sequence is 18 residues long. From germline, CDR1 is SGHRS and CDR2 YFSETQ.

This clonotype turned up a few times. The gene calls are TRBV2 and TRBJ1-6; D remains ambiguous. The germline V gene has CDR1 SNHLY and CDR2 FYNNEI. The V gene lost 8 bases and the J gene lost 8 bases, with 19 bases spanning the gap. The length of the CDR3 is 15 residues. The CDR3 spells CASALVIPADSPLHF. CDR3 nucleotide sequence: TGTGCCAGCGCCCTTGTGATTCCAGCAGATTCACCCCTCCACTTT.

Details on this clonotype: One end of the junction fails to match germline, which may point to a read error. This chain uses TRBV10-3 with TRBJ1-2; D perhaps matches TRBD1 (5 bases). The CDR3 spans 18 residues. Germline V CDR1 and CDR2: ENHRY, SYGVKD. The CDR3 region has the DNA TGTGCCATCAGTGATCCCCTGGGGGGACCGCTAAGTAAGCATGGCTGCACCTTC. Translating gives CAISDPLGGPLSKHGCTF.

The J gene is TRBJ2-7, the V gene TRBV28; D tentatively fits TRBD1 or TRBD2 (5 bases each). This CDR3 is 14 amino acids long. CDR1 is MDHEN and CDR2 is SYDVKM in the germline V gene. The V and J ends lost 6 bases and 2 bases respectively, with 14 bases between them. CDR3 residues: CASSPPGATYEQYF. CDR3 coding DNA: TGTGCCAGCAGCCCCCCCGGGGCAACCTACGAGCAGTACTTC. Drawing the rest from reference TRBV28 and TRBJ2-7, the complete variable domain is DVKVTQSSRYLVKRTGEKVFLECVQDMDHENMFWYRQDPGLGLRLIYFSYDVKMKEKGDIPEGYSVSREKKERFSLILESASTNQTSMYLCASSPPGATYEQYFGPGTRLTVT.

This clonotype occurred a few times. The chain joins TRBV7-8 to TRBJ2-1; TRBD1 agrees at 9 bases. J gave up 3 bases and V 1 base, and 1 base lay outside the gene matches. The CDR3 contains 15 residues. The V gene's germline CDR1 is SGHVS and CDR2 FQNEAQ. In DNA form, the CDR3 reads TGTGCCAGCAGCTTAGGGACAGGGGACTACAATGAGCAGTTCTTC. As protein: CASSLGTGDYNEQFF.

This clonotype has just a few counts. V is TRBV27 and J is TRBJ1-5; a weak D match, TRBD1 (6 bases). CDR1 and CDR2 from the germline V gene are MNHEY and SMNVEV (reference sequence). Trimming took off 4 bases at V and 9 bases at J, with 19 bases between the two ends. The CDR3 sequence is 15 residues long. The CDR3 here is CASSSMDSVLGPQHF. The CDR3 DNA is TGTGCCAGCAGTTCCATGGACAGCGTTCTTGGGCCCCAGCATTTT.

This clonotype was picked up a small number of times. The J gene is TRBJ2-7, the V gene TRBV10-3; a weak D match, TRBD2 (5 bases). Germline CDR1 and CDR2: ENHRY and SYGVKD. V was trimmed by 6 bases and J by 3 bases, leaving 15 bases between them. The CDR3 is 14 residues long. This chain's CDR3 is CAIRERAESYEQYF. The CDR3 DNA is TGTGCCATCAGAGAACGAGCGGAAAGCTACGAGCAGTACTTC.

The V call is TRBV6-1, the J call TRBJ1-4, with 7 bases lining up with TRBD1. The CDR3 has 13 amino acids. The germline gives CDR1 MNHNS, CDR2 SASEGT. V lost 7 bases to trimming and J lost 8 bases; unmatched junction nucleotides: 7. CDR3 bases: TGTGCCAGCATCAGACAGGGCGGAGAAAAACTGTTTTTT. Translating gives CASIRQGGEKLFF.

V is TRBV7-6 and J is TRBJ2-3; 9 bases are a match to TRBD2. The CDR3 covers 15 residues. Per germline, CDR1 SGHVS and CDR2 FNYEAQ. V was pared by 7 bases and J by 2 bases, with 7 bases of the junction left unmatched. CDR3 nucleotide sequence: TGTGCCAGCACTCGCGGGGGGGGAGACACAGATACGCAGTATTTT. It yields the protein CASTRGGGDTDTQYF.

This clonotype has more than one count but fewer than ten. The J gene is TRBJ2-3, the V gene TRBV27, with D uncertain. CDR3 length: 15 amino acids. The germline V and J ends were trimmed by 0 bases and 6 bases, with 13 bases remaining between them. Germline V gene sequence: CDR1 MNHEY, CDR2 SMNVEV (reference sequence). The CDR3 bases are TGTGCCAGCAGTTTATCGAGCCCGTTCGGGGATACGCAGTATTTT. Translation gives CASSLSSPFGDTQYF.

This clonotype was seen ten or more times. One end of the junction is discordant with germline, which a read error may explain. The V call is TRBV5-1, the J call TRBJ1-2; unclear D gene. The germline V gene has CDR1 SGHRS and CDR2 YFSETQ. There are 13 residues in the CDR3. The CDR3 protein is CASSLEGGYGYTF. The CDR3 region has the DNA TGTGCCAGCAGTTTAGAGGGCGGTTATGGCTACACCTTC.